Below are 9 T cell receptor beta chains sequenced from a single sample in a study of cytomegalovirus exposure and HLA in healthy donors. PCR primers comprised 60 Vbeta and 13 Jbeta primers. Sequencing was performed with immunoSEQ multiplex PCR; in TCRdb, only in-frame clones are kept and a portion is missing. The sample carries some 97,000 clones, roughly 82% recorded once. The sequenced sample consisted of PBMCs. The receptors were sampled from a woman aged 18-35 years in good health and CMV-seronegative.

This clone has a handful of counts. V gene TRBV10-1 combines with J gene TRBJ2-2, with D possibly being TRBD1 (6 bases). Trimming left V 4 bases short and J 3 bases short, with 6 bases between. This CDR3 spans 13 amino acids. Per germline, CDR1 WNHNN and CDR2 SYGVQD (reference sequence). CDR3 loop: CASSGTDTGELFF. CDR3 bases: TGCGCCAGCAGTGGGACAGACACCGGGGAGCTGTTTTTT.

The V gene is TRBV6-6, the J gene TRBJ2-5, with 7 positions matching TRBD2. J was trimmed by 1 base and V by 2 bases; bases with no gene match: 1. The CDR3 consists of 14 residues. The germline gives CDR1 MNHNY, CDR2 SVGAGI (reference sequence). CDR3 in amino acids: CASSYGGVQETQYF. CDR3 DNA: TGTGCCAGCAGTTACGGGGGGGTCCAAGAGACCCAGTACTTC.

CDR3 coding DNA: TGTGCCAGCAGGGAAGAGGACAGGTGGGGAGAGACCCAGTACTTC. Translated: CASREEDRWGETQYF. This chain connects TRBV28 to TRBJ2-5; 7 bases map to TRBD1. The germline gives CDR1 MDHEN, CDR2 SYDVKM. The trim removed 6 bases at V and 4 bases at J, leaving 11 bases unmatched. This CDR3 contains 15 residues.

V gene TRBV27 combines with J gene TRBJ2-3; 7 nucleotides agree with TRBD1. The CDR3 consists of 17 residues. The ends lost 7 bases at V and 0 bases at J; junction bases unmatched: 13. Germline V gene lookup returns CDR1 MNHEY and CDR2 SMNVEV (reference sequence). This CDR3 reads CASTPDRVDQSTDTQYF. In nucleotides, the CDR3 is TGTGCCAGCACCCCAGACAGGGTGGATCAAAGCACAGATACGCAGTATTTT.

The chain employs TRBV27 and TRBJ2-1; D unclear. Trimming left V 6 bases short and J 9 bases short, with 15 bases between. Germline V gene data show CDR1 as MNHEY and CDR2 as SMNVEV (reference sequence). The CDR3 is 13 residues long. The DNA for the CDR3 is TGTGCCAGCAGCCGCCACTCTTACGGTGAGCAGTTCTTC. Its protein is CASSRHSYGEQFF.

The V gene is TRBV19, the J gene TRBJ1-5, with TRBD1 identical over 7 bases. The V gene's germline CDR1 is LNHDA and CDR2 SQIVND (reference sequence). The CDR3 runs 16 residues. The trim removed 4 bases at V and 5 bases at J, leaving 11 bases unmatched. CDR3: CASSKHLQGLDQPQHF. CDR3 nucleotide sequence: TGTGCCAGTAGTAAACACTTACAGGGGTTGGATCAGCCCCAGCATTTT.

CDR3 DNA: TGTGCCAGCAGACCAACCGGGGGAAATGGTGGCTACACCTTC. Amino acid sequence: CASRPTGGNGGYTF. The chain uses TRBV7-9 and TRBJ1-2; TRBD1 is a possible D gene (5 bases). CDR1 and CDR2 (germline): SEHNR, FQNEAQ (reference sequence). The CDR3 is 14 amino acids. The V end lost 6 bases, the J end lost 7 bases, and 18 bases lay between the germline ends.

The rearrangement links TRBV7-7 to TRBJ2-3, with D perhaps TRBD2 (6 bases). CDR3 length equals 17 residues. Germline V CDR1 and CDR2: SSHAT, FNYEAQ (reference sequence). The V end was cut by 1 base, the J end by 0 bases, with 14 bases between. CDR3 bases: TGTGCCAGCAGCTTAGGGTTAGTTAGCGGTAGCACAGATACGCAGTATTTT. As protein: CASSLGLVSGSTDTQYF. Supplemented by reference TRBV7-7 and TRBJ2-3, the full variable domain reads GAGVSQSPRYKVTKRGQDVTLRCDPISSHATLYWYQQALGQGPEFLTYFNYEAQPDKSGLPSDRFSAERPEGSISTLTIQRTEQRDSAMYRCASSLGLVSGSTDTQYFGPGTRLTVL.

The CDR3 is CASSPSGRAYEQYF. The CDR3 DNA is TGTGCCAGCAGCCCGAGCGGGAGGGCCTACGAGCAGTACTTC. The chain couples TRBV13 to TRBJ2-7; TRBD2 matches at 10 bases. V was pared by 5 bases and J by 2 bases, with 3 bases of the junction left unmatched. Germline values: CDR1 PRHDT, CDR2 FYEKMQ (reference sequence). The CDR3 is 14 residues long.